The sequence of this TCR beta chain was determined in a study of blood T cell repertoires in COVID-19. About the study: The United States, Italy and Spain provided the acute and convalescent COVID-19 samples. Sample material is recorded as cDNA or gDNA derived from T cells, B-cell-depleted T cells, or PBMCs.

Original analysis: Cell counts per sample came from amplifying reference gene primers. Clones were read by immunoSEQ multiplex PCR, and TCRdb kept only the in-frame ones, dropping some. Clonal size and the V and J genes are those of that table, whereas D and trimming came from the DNA. The table shows 200,000 to 250,000 clones, with approximately 87% occurring only once. V trimming: 6 bases; J trimming: 4 bases; junction bases outside the gene matches: 7. This CDR3 has 15 residues. Germline V CDR1 and CDR2: MDHEN, SYDVKM. J is TRBJ2-1 and V is TRBV28; 9 nucleotides agree with TRBD2. Sequencing used peripheral blood. This clonotype was sampled from a man aged 55 to 70 with acute or convalescent COVID-19. In DNA form, the CDR3 reads TGTGCCAGCAGGTATTCTAGCGGGAATTACAATGAGCAGTTCTTC. Translating gives CASRYSSGNYNEQFF. Together with reference TRBV28 and TRBJ2-1, the CDR3 gives the full variable domain: DVKVTQSSRYLVKRTGEKVFLECVQDMDHENMFWYRQDPGLGLRLIYFSYDVKMKEKGDIPEGYSVSREKKERFSLILESASTNQTSMYLCASRYSSGNYNEQFFGPGTRLTVL.